This record looks at one TCR beta chain sequence and its context. The data were produced by immunoSEQ multiplex PCR, yet TCRdb's version contains in-frame clones alone and is incomplete. This table has about 41,000 clones, about nine tenths appearing once. The data were obtained in a study of T cell changes during pregnancy in multiple sclerosis. Germline-derived CDR1 and CDR2 are MNHNY and SVGAGI (reference sequence). The V and J ends lost 7 bases and 0 bases, in that order; junction bases with no gene match: 11. The CDR3 length is 16 residues. The chain joins TRBV6-6 to TRBJ1-1, with 7 bases fitting TRBD1. The source of this sequence is a female donor with multiple sclerosis, enrolled in a pregnancy study. The input for sequencing was CD4+ T cells from peripheral blood mononuclear cells, taken in the first trimester of pregnancy. The CDR3 is CASTTPETGMNTEAFF. The CDR3 region has the DNA TGTGCCAGCACCACCCCCGAGACAGGGATGAACACTGAAGCTTTCTTT.